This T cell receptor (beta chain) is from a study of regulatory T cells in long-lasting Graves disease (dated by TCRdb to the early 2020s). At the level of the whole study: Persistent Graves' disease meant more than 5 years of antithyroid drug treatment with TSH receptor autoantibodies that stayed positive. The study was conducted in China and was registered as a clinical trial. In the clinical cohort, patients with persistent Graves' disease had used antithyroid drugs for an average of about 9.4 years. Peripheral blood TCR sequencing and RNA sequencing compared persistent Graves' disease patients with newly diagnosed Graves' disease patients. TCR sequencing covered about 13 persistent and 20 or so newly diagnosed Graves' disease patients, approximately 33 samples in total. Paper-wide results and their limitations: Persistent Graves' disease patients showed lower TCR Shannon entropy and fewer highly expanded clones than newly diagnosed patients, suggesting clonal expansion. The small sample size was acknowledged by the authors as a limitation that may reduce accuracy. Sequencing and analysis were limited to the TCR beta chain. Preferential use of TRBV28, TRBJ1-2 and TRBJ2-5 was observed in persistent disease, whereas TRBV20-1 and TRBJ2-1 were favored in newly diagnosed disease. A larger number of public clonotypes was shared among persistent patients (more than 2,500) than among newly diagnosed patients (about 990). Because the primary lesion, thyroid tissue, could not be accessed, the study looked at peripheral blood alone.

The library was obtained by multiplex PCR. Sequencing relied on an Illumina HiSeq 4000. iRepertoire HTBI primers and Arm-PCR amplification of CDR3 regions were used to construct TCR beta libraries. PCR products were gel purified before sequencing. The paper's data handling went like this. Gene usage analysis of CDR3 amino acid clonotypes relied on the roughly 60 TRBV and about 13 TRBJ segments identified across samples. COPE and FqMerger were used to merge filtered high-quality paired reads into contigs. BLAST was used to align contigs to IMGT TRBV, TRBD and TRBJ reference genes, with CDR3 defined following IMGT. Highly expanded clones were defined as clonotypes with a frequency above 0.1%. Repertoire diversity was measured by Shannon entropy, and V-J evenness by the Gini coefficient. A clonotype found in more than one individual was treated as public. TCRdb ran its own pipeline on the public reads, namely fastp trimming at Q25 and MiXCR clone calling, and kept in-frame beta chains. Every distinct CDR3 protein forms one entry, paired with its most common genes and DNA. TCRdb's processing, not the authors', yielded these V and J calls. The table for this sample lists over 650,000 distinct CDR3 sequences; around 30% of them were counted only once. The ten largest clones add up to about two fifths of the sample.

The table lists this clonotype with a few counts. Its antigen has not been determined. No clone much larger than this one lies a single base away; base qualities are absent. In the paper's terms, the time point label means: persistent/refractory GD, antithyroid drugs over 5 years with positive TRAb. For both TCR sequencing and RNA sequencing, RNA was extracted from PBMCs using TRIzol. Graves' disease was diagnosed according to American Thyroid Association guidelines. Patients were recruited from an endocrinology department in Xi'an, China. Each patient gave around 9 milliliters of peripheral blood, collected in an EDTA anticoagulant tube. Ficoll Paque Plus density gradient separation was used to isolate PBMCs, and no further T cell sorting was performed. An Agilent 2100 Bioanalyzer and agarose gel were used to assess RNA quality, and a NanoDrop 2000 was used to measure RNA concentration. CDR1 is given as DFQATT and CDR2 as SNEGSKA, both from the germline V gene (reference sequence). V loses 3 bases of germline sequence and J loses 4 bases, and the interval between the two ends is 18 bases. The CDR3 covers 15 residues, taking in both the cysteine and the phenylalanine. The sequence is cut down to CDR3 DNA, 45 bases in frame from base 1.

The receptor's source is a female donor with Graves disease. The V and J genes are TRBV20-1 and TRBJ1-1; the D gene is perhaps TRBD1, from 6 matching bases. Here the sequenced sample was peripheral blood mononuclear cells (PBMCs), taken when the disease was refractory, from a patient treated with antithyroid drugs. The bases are TGCAGTGCTAGTAAATGGGGGCTGTGGAGCACTGAAGCTTTCTTT. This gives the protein CSASKWGLWSTEAFF.